This entry concerns a single T cell receptor (beta chain). Following autologous stem cell transplantation, relapse occurred in every patient, and exposure to brentuximab vedotin varied. The CDR3 extends over 15 amino acids. The germline CDR1 and CDR2 sequences are MNHEY and SVGAGI. V was shortened by 6 bases and J by 1 base, with 15 bases between the two germline ends. The data originate from a study of PD-1 blockade in classical Hodgkin lymphoma. The protocol was immunoSEQ multiplex PCR, while the TCRdb copy is restricted to in-frame clones and leaves out a portion. Here the sample spans about 21,000 clones, about 64% being singletons.

Material: peripheral blood mononuclear cells (PBMCs), obtained at baseline. This chain connects TRBV6-5 to TRBJ2-5, with D uncertain. This sequence was found in a human donor with classical Hodgkin lymphoma. The CDR3: CASSSVAVGQETQYF. DNA of the CDR3: TGTGCCAGCAGCTCGGTCGCGGTGGGCCAAGAGACCCAGTACTTC.